These T cell receptor beta chains were read from a single sample in a study of neurological immune-mediated disorders. MiXCR, run by TCRdb on the 5' RACE reads, gives a single entry per CDR3 protein. The repertoire includes about 62,000 distinct CDR3 sequences, approximately 3.7% of them detected once, and 2.2% sits in the top ten. The sequencing input was PBMCs. Receptors were obtained from a woman between 45 and 60 years old with multiple sclerosis. The CDR3 runs from the conserved cysteine through the conserved F or W. A D gene is named only where the DNA matches it firmly. Clone size is given for some rows only: seen once, a few or many times, or a class if the clone is expanded.

j_gene: TRBJ1-2; v_gene: TRBV5-6; abundance: many; d_gene: TRBD1; CDR3aa: CASRRTGNHGYTF; CDR3nt: TGTGCCAGCAGGCGGACAGGAAACCATGGCTACACCTTC
j_gene: TRBJ1-1; v_gene: TRBV7-2; abundance: many; d_gene: -; CDR3aa: CASSLSPNGAATEAFF; CDR3nt: TGTGCCAGCAGCTTATCTCCGAATGGGGCAGCCACTGAAGCTTTCTTT
j_gene: TRBJ2-7; v_gene: TRBV24-1; abundance: many; d_gene: TRBD2; CDR3aa: CATSPNPPTSGRATEQYF; CDR3nt: TGTGCCACCAGTCCAAACCCCCCAACTAGCGGGAGGGCCACCGAGCAGTACTTC
j_gene: TRBJ2-3; v_gene: TRBV11-3; abundance: -; d_gene: TRBD2; CDR3aa: CASSTGLAGGSTDTQYF; CDR3nt: TGTGCCAGCAGCACCGGACTAGCGGGAGGAAGCACAGATACGCAGTATTTT
j_gene: TRBJ2-2; v_gene: TRBV28; abundance: few; d_gene: -; CDR3aa: CASTPGGGTGELFF; CDR3nt: TGTGCCAGTACGCCGGGGGGCGGCACCGGGGAGCTGTTTTTT
j_gene: TRBJ2-4; v_gene: TRBV5-6; abundance: many; d_gene: -; CDR3aa: CASSLSLAKNIQYF; CDR3nt: TGTGCCAGCAGCTTAAGTCTAGCCAAAAACATTCAGTACTTC
j_gene: TRBJ2-2; v_gene: TRBV20-1; abundance: many; d_gene: -; CDR3aa: CSASSQGNGELFF; CDR3nt: TGCAGTGCTAGTAGCCAGGGAAACGGGGAGCTGTTTTTT
j_gene: TRBJ2-3; v_gene: TRBV29-1; abundance: many; d_gene: -; CDR3aa: CSVSGALLNTDTQYF; CDR3nt: TGCAGCGTCTCGGGGGCTCTACTAAACACAGATACGCAGTATTTT
j_gene: TRBJ2-7; v_gene: TRBV7-3; abundance: many; d_gene: -; CDR3aa: CASSYTPGSYEQYF; CDR3nt: TGTGCCAGCAGTTACACGCCGGGCTCCTACGAGCAGTACTTC
j_gene: TRBJ2-1; v_gene: TRBV29-1; abundance: many; d_gene: TRBD2; CDR3aa: CSVEGLAGNEQFF; CDR3nt: TGCAGCGTTGAGGGACTAGCCGGCAATGAGCAGTTCTTC
j_gene: TRBJ2-5; v_gene: TRBV20-1; abundance: -; d_gene: TRBD2; CDR3aa: CSASTLAGDWVRETQYF; CDR3nt: TGCAGTGCTAGTACGTTAGCGGGAGATTGGGTAAGAGAGACCCAGTACTTC
j_gene: TRBJ2-4; v_gene: TRBV7-2; abundance: many; d_gene: TRBD2; CDR3aa: CASSLGTSGRDIQYF; CDR3nt: TGTGCCAGCAGCTTAGGGACTAGCGGGAGAGACATTCAGTACTTC
j_gene: TRBJ1-1; v_gene: TRBV5-1; abundance: -; d_gene: TRBD1; CDR3aa: CASSLLETGGDAFF; CDR3nt: TGCGCCAGCAGCTTGTTGGAGACAGGGGGCGACGCTTTCTTT
j_gene: TRBJ2-1; v_gene: TRBV20-1; abundance: many; d_gene: -; CDR3aa: CSASGGGPYNEQFF; CDR3nt: TGCAGTGCTAGCGGTGGGGGGCCCTACAATGAGCAGTTCTTC
j_gene: TRBJ2-3; v_gene: TRBV14; abundance: -; d_gene: TRBD2; CDR3aa: CASSQDFWASGPDDSSTDTQYF; CDR3nt: TGTGCCAGCAGCCAAGATTTCTGGGCTAGCGGTCCTGACGATTCCAGCACAGATACGCAGTATTTT
j_gene: TRBJ2-5; v_gene: TRBV5-1; abundance: many; d_gene: -; CDR3aa: CASSAGTRQETQYF; CDR3nt: TGCGCCAGCAGCGCCGGGACAAGACAAGAGACCCAGTACTTC
j_gene: TRBJ2-6; v_gene: TRBV6-2/TRBV6-3; abundance: few; d_gene: -; CDR3aa: CASSDLNSGAKVLTF; CDR3nt: TGTGCCAGCAGTGACTTGAACTCTGGGGCCAAAGTCCTGACTTTC
j_gene: TRBJ2-1; v_gene: TRBV5-5; abundance: many; d_gene: -; CDR3aa: CASSLAPYNEQFF; CDR3nt: TGTGCCAGCAGCCTAGCGCCCTACAATGAGCAGTTCTTC
j_gene: TRBJ2-5; v_gene: TRBV7-2; abundance: many; d_gene: -; CDR3aa: CASSPLLITGETQYF; CDR3nt: TGTGCCAGCAGCCCACTATTAATAACTGGGGAGACCCAGTACTTC
j_gene: TRBJ2-1; v_gene: TRBV7-3; abundance: many; d_gene: TRBD2; CDR3aa: CASSLTAAGGSNEQFF; CDR3nt: TGTGCCAGCAGCTTAACGGCGGCGGGAGGGAGCAATGAGCAGTTCTTC
j_gene: TRBJ2-1; v_gene: TRBV20-1; abundance: many; d_gene: -; CDR3aa: CSASGLSNEQFF; CDR3nt: TGCAGTGCTAGCGGACTATCCAATGAGCAGTTCTTC
j_gene: TRBJ2-2; v_gene: TRBV12-3/TRBV12-4; abundance: many; d_gene: TRBD2; CDR3aa: CASSLPLAPHTGELFF; CDR3nt: TGTGCCAGCAGTTTGCCACTAGCGCCTCACACCGGGGAGCTGTTTTTT
j_gene: TRBJ2-1; v_gene: TRBV20-1; abundance: many; d_gene: -; CDR3aa: CSASQDGPYNEQFF; CDR3nt: TGCAGTGCTAGCCAGGACGGACCCTACAATGAGCAGTTCTTC
j_gene: TRBJ2-7; v_gene: TRBV6-6; abundance: few; d_gene: TRBD1; CDR3aa: CASSSWDRARHEQYF; CDR3nt: TGTGCCAGCAGTTCTTGGGACAGGGCTCGCCACGAGCAGTACTTC
j_gene: TRBJ1-2; v_gene: TRBV5-1; abundance: many; d_gene: TRBD1; CDR3aa: CASSLGDRGHQGGYTF; CDR3nt: TGCGCCAGCAGCCTGGGGGACAGGGGCCATCAGGGAGGCTACACCTTC
j_gene: TRBJ2-7; v_gene: TRBV25-1; abundance: many; d_gene: -; CDR3aa: CASDSGTSYEQYF; CDR3nt: TGTGCCAGCGACTCCGGGACATCCTACGAGCAGTACTTC
j_gene: TRBJ2-3; v_gene: TRBV7-2; abundance: many; d_gene: TRBD2; CDR3aa: CASSLRGTGGPSTDTQYF; CDR3nt: TGTGCCAGCAGCTTAAGGGGGACGGGAGGGCCGAGCACAGATACGCAGTATTTT
j_gene: TRBJ1-4; v_gene: TRBV7-8; abundance: many; d_gene: -; CDR3aa: CASSLNNARGEKLFF; CDR3nt: TGTGCCAGCAGCCTGAACAACGCCCGCGGTGAAAAACTGTTTTTT
j_gene: TRBJ2-3; v_gene: TRBV5-4; abundance: many; d_gene: -; CDR3aa: CASSLGGDLTDTQYF; CDR3nt: TGTGCCAGCAGCTTGGGAGGCGACCTTACAGATACGCAGTATTTT
j_gene: TRBJ2-5; v_gene: TRBV7-9; abundance: many; d_gene: -; CDR3aa: CASSLYALGSRETQYF; CDR3nt: TGTGCCAGCAGCCTCTACGCCCTCGGGAGTAGGGAGACCCAGTACTTC
j_gene: TRBJ1-1; v_gene: TRBV12-3/TRBV12-4; abundance: many; d_gene: -; CDR3aa: CASSFVVEVTEAFF; CDR3nt: TGTGCCAGCAGTTTCGTGGTTGAGGTTACTGAAGCTTTCTTT